A selection of T cell receptor beta chains follows, all from one sample in a study of blood T cell repertoires in COVID-19. Assay: immunoSEQ multiplex PCR; the TCRdb copy retains only in-frame clones and omits some. The sample includes tens of thousands of clones, 80% to 90% of them seen just once. The sequenced sample was peripheral blood. The receptors originated from a woman over 75 with active COVID-19. Both conserved end residues are part of each CDR3. Fields, in order: J gene, D gene, V gene, clone size, CDR3 protein, CDR3 DNA. A D gene is named only where the DNA matches it firmly. Clone sizes are given selectively: once, few, many, or a class where the clone is expanded.

TRBJ2-7 | TRBD1 | TRBV18 | once | CASSPGTGEGSAHYEQYF | TGTGCCAGCTCACCCGGGACAGGGGAAGGGAGCGCGCACTACGAGCAGTACTTC
TRBJ2-5 | TRBD2 | TRBV18 | once | CASSPTPGLAGVETQYF | TGTGCCAGCTCACCTACCCCGGGACTAGCGGGAGTTGAGACCCAGTACTTC
TRBJ1-1 | NA | TRBV30 | NA | CASESKGGTEAFF | TGTGCCTCGGAGAGCAAAGGAGGCACTGAAGCTTTCTTT
TRBJ2-7 | TRBD2 | TRBV6-2/TRBV6-3 | NA | CASSYAGLAGGLSYEQYF | TGTGCCAGCAGTTACGCGGGACTAGCGGGAGGACTCTCCTACGAGCAGTACTTC
TRBJ2-5 | TRBD1 | TRBV29-1 | NA | CSVEDRAETQYF | TGCAGCGTTGAGGACAGGGCGGAGACCCAGTACTTC
TRBJ2-7 | TRBD1 | TRBV25-1 | NA | CASRSHGTGGEQYF | TGTGCCAGCAGGAGTCATGGGACAGGGGGCGAGCAGTACTTC
TRBJ2-1 | NA | TRBV28 | NA | CASRGGVIQNRFF | TGTGCCAGCCGAGGAGGGGTCATCCAGAACCGGTTCTTC
TRBJ2-1 | TRBD2 | TRBV5-4 | once | CASSLGVSGAFYNEQFF | TGTGCCAGCAGCTTGGGGGTTAGCGGGGCTTTTTACAATGAGCAGTTCTTC
TRBJ2-5 | TRBD2 | TRBV7-8 | NA | CASSLVLAGGDATQYF | TGTGCCAGCAGCCTAGTCCTAGCGGGAGGGGATGCGACCCAGTACTTC
TRBJ1-2 | TRBD1 | TRBV19 | NA | CASIPGPGRGPHYGYTF | TGTGCCAGTATTCCAGGGCCGGGCAGGGGGCCCCACTATGGCTACACCTTC
TRBJ2-7 | TRBD1 | TRBV19 | NA | CASSIAGTVNYEQYF | TGTGCCAGTAGTATAGCTGGGACAGTGAACTACGAGCAGTACTTC
TRBJ2-3 | TRBD2 | TRBV7-2 | once | CASSRTSGRGSDTQYF | TGTGCCAGCAGCCGTACTAGCGGGAGGGGGTCAGATACGCAGTATTTT
TRBJ1-1 | NA | TRBV18 | NA | CASSPPTSQGIGTEAFF | TGTGCCAGCTCACCACCTACGAGTCAGGGGATAGGCACTGAAGCTTTCTTT
TRBJ2-7 | TRBD2 | TRBV11-3 | once | CASSPHLWTSGSYEQYF | TGTGCCAGCAGCCCCCATCTTTGGACTAGCGGCTCCTACGAGCAGTACTTC
TRBJ2-3 | TRBD1 | TRBV6-5 | NA | CASSPGTGSDTQYF | TGTGCCAGCAGTCCCGGGACAGGGTCAGATACGCAGTATTTT
TRBJ1-5 | NA | TRBV4-2 | NA | CASSQVNIGGTQPQHF | TGTGCCAGCAGCCAAGTTAACATCGGCGGGACCCAGCCCCAGCATTTT
TRBJ2-7 | NA | TRBV6-6 | NA | CASSYSPYEQYF | TGTGCCAGCAGTTACTCTCCTTACGAGCAGTACTTC
TRBJ2-7 | TRBD1 | TRBV9 | NA | CASSALQGAGYEQYF | TGTGCCAGCAGCGCCCTCCAGGGGGCGGGTTACGAGCAGTACTTC
TRBJ1-1 | NA | TRBV12-3/TRBV12-4 | NA | CASSGRENSEAFF | TGTGCCAGCAGCGGGCGGGAGAACAGTGAAGCTTTCTTT
TRBJ2-7 | NA | TRBV9 | NA | CASSVAGRASSYEQYF | TGTGCCAGCAGCGTAGCTGGCAGGGCAAGCTCCTACGAGCAGTACTTC
TRBJ2-2 | NA | TRBV19 | NA | CASSFTRGELFF | TGTGCCAGTAGTTTCACTCGGGGGGAGCTGTTTTTT
TRBJ2-7 | TRBD1 | TRBV5-4 | NA | CASTHRDRAYEQYF | TGTGCCAGCACCCACCGGGACAGGGCCTACGAGCAGTACTTC
TRBJ1-1 | TRBD1 | TRBV18 | NA | CASSPQPGQGMNTEAFF | TGTGCCAGCTCACCGCAACCGGGACAGGGGATGAACACTGAAGCTTTCTTT
TRBJ2-1 | NA | TRBV6-2/TRBV6-3 | NA | CASSYPLNEQFF | TGTGCCAGCAGTTACCCCCTCAATGAGCAGTTCTTC
TRBJ2-2 | TRBD1 | TRBV7-9 | NA | CASRTRTGTGTGELFF | TGTGCCAGCAGAACCCGGACAGGGACGGGCACCGGGGAGCTGTTTTTT
TRBJ1-5 | NA | TRBV6-2/TRBV6-3 | NA | CASSYGGMGNQPQHF | TGTGCCAGCAGTTACGGGGGGATGGGCAATCAGCCCCAGCATTTT
TRBJ2-3 | TRBD1 | TRBV6-1 | NA | CASSTTRQGADTQYF | TGTGCCAGCAGTACCACCAGGCAGGGGGCTGATACGCAGTATTTT
TRBJ2-1 | TRBD2 | TRBV20-1 | NA | CSASFLAVYNEQFF | TGCAGTGCTAGTTTCCTAGCGGTCTACAATGAGCAGTTCTTC
TRBJ1-4 | TRBD1 | TRBV7-9 | NA | CASSIRQGLSEKLFF | TGTGCCAGCAGCATAAGACAGGGATTAAGCGAAAAACTGTTTTTT
TRBJ2-3 | TRBD2 | TRBV7-9 | NA | CASSRPGLADQDTQYF | TGTGCCAGCAGCCGTCCGGGACTAGCGGACCAGGATACGCAGTATTTT